This TCR beta chain derives from a study of T cell repertoires in ileal Crohn's disease. The wider study: About half received postoperative treatment, roughly twelve with thiopurines and approximately 19 anti-TNF.

TCRB immunosequencing input was around 460 nanograms of biopsy DNA per sample. Profiling relied on immunoSEQ multiplex PCR, and the TCRdb table lists in-frame clones only, not all of them. The repertoire holds tens of thousands of clones, 81% seen once, with roughly 5.4% in the top ten. Turning to this clone: The target antigen is unknown.

Study conclusions and caveats: Sorted CD8 T cells held more high-frequency clones than CD4. Endoscopic recurrence occurred in every patient whose clonality exceeded 26.8%.

The V end lost 3 bases, the J end lost 7 bases, and 12 bases lay between the germline ends. Germline V gene data show CDR1 as SGHTA and CDR2 as FQGNSA. CDR3 length equals 14 residues. This sequence originates from an adult with Crohn's disease. The sequencing input was ileal tissue. V and J are TRBV7-2 and TRBJ2-2, with TRBD2 as a possible D gene (5 bases). The chain's CDR3 is CASSFLAGGGELFF. CDR3 nucleotides: TGTGCCAGCAGCTTTCTAGCAGGAGGCGGGGAGCTGTTTTTT.